These 32 T cell receptor beta chains were all obtained from the same sample, sequenced in a study of shared clonotypes between healthy human individuals. Some clones are missing from TCRdb's copy, which holds only in-frame ones; the method was immunoSEQ multiplex PCR. Of a few million clones detected, 90% to 95% appear once; the ten largest clones hold under 0.45%. The specimen sequenced was naive CD4+ T cells from PBMCs. Stated subset: CD45RA+ positively selected. These receptors all come from a young man in good health. Some clones in this sample may be carry-over from other donors' samples.

The gene calls are TRBV2 and TRBJ1-1; a possible D gene is TRBD1 (5 bases). There are 15 residues in the CDR3. V was shortened by 2 bases and J by 5 bases, with 15 bases between the two germline ends. The germline CDR1 and CDR2 sequences are SNHLY and FYNNEI. The CDR3 coding sequence is TGTGCCAGCAGTGAAAACGGGATCCGGGGGACTGAAGCTTTCTTT. The encoded protein is CASSENGIRGTEAFF.

This chain connects TRBV18 to TRBJ1-1; maybe TRBD1 (5 bases). Germline CDR1 is KGHSH and CDR2 is LQKENI. The length of the CDR3 is 11 residues. The V gene lost 6 bases and the J gene lost 6 bases, with 8 bases spanning the gap. CDR3 residues: CASSAGPEAFF. Here the CDR3 DNA reads TGTGCCAGCTCGGCGGGACCTGAAGCTTTCTTT.

This clone was observed a few times. The chain employs TRBV5-6 and TRBJ2-2; D may be TRBD2 (6 bases). CDR3 length: 13 amino acids. V lost 7 bases and J 2 bases, leaving 9 bases between the germline ends. Germline V CDR1 and CDR2: SGHDT, YYEEEE. The CDR3 DNA sequence: TGTGCCAGCCGGAGGGGCAACACCGGGGAGCTGTTTTTT. Amino acids: CASRRGNTGELFF.

The gene calls are TRBV7-3 and TRBJ2-3; 9 positions agree with TRBD2. The junction had 9 bases not matched to a gene; V was cut back by 2 bases and J by 0 bases. The CDR3 extends over 18 amino acids. CDR1 is SGHTA, CDR2 FQGTGA, per germline. Written as DNA, the CDR3 is TGTGCCAGCAGCTTATCCGCGACTAGCGGAATTAGCACAGATACGCAGTATTTT. Encoded protein: CASSLSATSGISTDTQYF.

This CDR3 reads CASSEGQQYF. Here the CDR3 DNA reads TGTGCCAGCAGTGAGGGACAGCAGTACTTC. V gene TRBV2 combines with J gene TRBJ2-7; D might be TRBD1 or TRBD2, each matching 5 bases. CDR1 is SNHLY and CDR2 is FYNNEI in the germline V gene. V lost 3 bases and J 8 bases, leaving 5 bases between the germline ends. This CDR3 comprises 10 residues.

V is TRBV29-1 and J is TRBJ2-1, with D unresolved. The V and J ends lost 6 bases and 9 bases respectively, with 15 bases between them. The CDR3 covers 12 residues. CDR1 and CDR2 from the germline V gene are SQVTM and ANQGSEA. This CDR3 reads CSVEARASEQFF. The CDR3 nucleotides are TGCAGCGTCGAGGCCCGAGCCAGTGAGCAGTTCTTC.

The chain recombines TRBV5-1 with TRBJ2-3; D perhaps matches TRBD2 (6 bases). This CDR3 is 16 amino acids long. The germline V gene encodes CDR1 SGHRS and CDR2 YFSETQ. V was trimmed by 4 bases and J by 5 bases, leaving 20 bases between them. This CDR3 reads CASSLGGGGRGDTQYF. The CDR3 DNA reads as TGCGCCAGCAGCCTGGGAGGTGGAGGGCGGGGAGATACGCAGTATTTT.

This clone was counted only a few times. This chain uses TRBV7-9 with TRBJ1-1; 10 bases map to TRBD1. The length of the CDR3 is 15 residues. Trimming removed 5 bases from V and 3 bases from J; junction bases left unmatched: 6. Per the germline V gene, CDR1 is SEHNR and CDR2 is FQNEAQ (reference sequence). Written as DNA, the CDR3 is TGTGCCAGCAGCAGTCGGACAGGGGGATACACTGAAGCTTTCTTT. Translating it yields CASSSRTGGYTEAFF.

V is TRBV29-1 and J is TRBJ2-7; 11 bases align to TRBD1. This CDR3 region has 13 residues. In germline, CDR1 is SQVTM, CDR2 ANQGSEA. The junction had 6 bases not matched to a gene; V was cut back by 5 bases and J by 6 bases. The CDR3 loop reads CSVSLDRGREQYF. The CDR3 DNA is TGCAGCGTTAGTTTGGACAGGGGGCGCGAGCAGTACTTC.

The chain has TRBV5-1 and TRBJ2-7, with D possibly being TRBD1 or TRBD2 (5 bases each). This CDR3 is built from 14 residues. The V gene's germline CDR1 is SGHRS and CDR2 YFSETQ. The V end lost 1 base, the J end lost 6 bases, and 14 bases lay between the germline ends. DNA for the CDR3: TGCGCCAGCAGCTTGATGGGGGATTCAGGCGAGCAGTACTTC. Translated: CASSLMGDSGEQYF.

This sequence joins TRBV18 and TRBJ2-7; D is perhaps TRBD1 (6 bases). The germline CDR1 and CDR2 sequences are KGHSH and LQKENI. Between the trimmed V and J ends, which lost 4 bases and 6 bases, there was a span of 19 bases. The CDR3 runs 15 residues. The CDR3 nucleotides are TGTGCCAGCTCACAAACAGGGAATCCAGTGGGCGAGCAGTACTTC. It translates to CASSQTGNPVGEQYF.

With regard to this clone: Other DNA sequences in the same sample also yield this CDR3. The chain recombines TRBV7-2 with TRBJ1-1, with D possibly matching TRBD1 (5 bases). V lost 3 bases to trimming and J lost 11 bases, with 10 bases between them. The germline CDR1 and CDR2 sequences are SGHTA and FQGNSA. The CDR3 runs 11 residues. Written as DNA, the CDR3 is TGTGCCAGCAGCTTGGGGGGAAGGGCTTTCTTT. Translated, it gives CASSLGGRAFF.

J is TRBJ2-7 and V is TRBV18; D ambiguous. Between the trimmed V and J ends, which lost 6 bases and 6 bases, there was a span of 18 bases. The CDR3 consists of 14 residues. From germline, CDR1 is KGHSH and CDR2 LQKENI. CDR3 loop: CASSPSPPILEQYF. CDR3 coding DNA: TGTGCCAGCTCCCCCAGTCCCCCAATACTCGAGCAGTACTTC.

The chain links TRBV30 to TRBJ2-2, with no clear D. Trimming stripped 3 bases from V and 5 bases from J, with 10 bases between. The CDR3 spans 13 residues. Germline V gives CDR1 GTSNPN, CDR2 SVGIG (reference sequence). CDR3 loop: CAWRSLPTGELFF. CDR3 DNA: TGTGCCTGGAGATCCTTGCCAACCGGGGAGCTGTTTTTT.

The V call is TRBV9, the J call TRBJ2-6; D is possibly TRBD1 (6 bases). Per the germline V gene, CDR1 is SGDLS and CDR2 is YYNGEE. There are 18 residues in the CDR3. V lost 4 bases, J lost 2 bases, and 19 bases lay in between. The CDR3 region is CASSLKIPGTTGANVLTF. The CDR3 DNA is TGTGCCAGCAGCCTAAAAATACCCGGGACAACTGGGGCCAACGTCCTGACTTTC.

This rearrangement joins TRBV28 to TRBJ1-2, with D possibly matching TRBD1 (6 bases). The CDR3 runs to 14 residues. Germline V gene lookup returns CDR1 MDHEN and CDR2 SYDVKM. The ends were cut back, 4 bases at V and 5 bases at J, with 14 bases in the middle. CDR3 nucleotide sequence: TGTGCCAGCAGTTCGCCCCAGGGGAAATATGGCTACACCTTC. Its translation is CASSSPQGKYGYTF.

The rearrangement links TRBV30 to TRBJ2-1, with D possibly TRBD1 on 6 matching bases. This CDR3 region has 15 residues. Germline V gene data show CDR1 as GTSNPN and CDR2 as SVGIG (reference sequence). Trimming removed 0 bases from V and 14 bases from J, with 23 bases in between. The CDR3 DNA reads as TGTGCCTGGAGTGTTAGGGGGATGTCGGGCCAGCAAAAGTTCTTC. The encoded protein is CAWSVRGMSGQQKFF.

The chain carries TRBV15 and TRBJ1-1; D ambiguous. The CDR3 runs to 13 residues. Germline lookup yields CDR1 LNHNV and CDR2 YYDKDF (reference sequence). Trimming removed 4 bases from V and 3 bases from J, with 9 bases in between. CDR3 region: CATSIRVDTEAFF. As DNA, the CDR3 is TGTGCCACCAGCATCCGGGTCGACACTGAAGCTTTCTTT.

The chain has TRBV28 and TRBJ2-5; a weak D match, TRBD1 (6 bases). Deletions cut 6 bases from V and 3 bases from J, with 14 bases between. The CDR3 runs 14 residues. The germline V gene has CDR1 MDHEN and CDR2 SYDVKM. The CDR3 sequence: CASSRGQVKETQYF. The CDR3 region has the DNA TGTGCCAGCAGCCGGGGACAAGTCAAAGAGACCCAGTACTTC.

V is TRBV5-1 and J is TRBJ1-4; 8 bases line up with TRBD1. Germline loops: CDR1 SGHRS, CDR2 YFSETQ. The CDR3 totals 15 residues. The junction had 9 bases not matched to a gene; V was cut back by 4 bases and J by 7 bases. The CDR3 reads CASSTRTGMGEKLFF. Written as DNA, the CDR3 is TGCGCCAGCAGCACCCGGACAGGGATGGGTGAAAAACTGTTTTTT. The entire variable domain, with the rest obtained from reference TRBV5-1 and TRBJ1-4, is as follows: KAGVTQTPRYLIKTRGQQVTLSCSPISGHRSVSWYQQTPGQGLQFLFEYFSETQRNKGNFPGRFSGRQFSNSRSEMNVSTLELGDSALYLCASSTRTGMGEKLFFGSGTQLSVL.

V is TRBV7-2 and J is TRBJ2-5; 10 nucleotides line up with TRBD2. The CDR3 loop spans 14 amino acids. CDR1 is SGHTA and CDR2 is FQGNSA in the germline V gene. V lost 5 bases and J lost 4; bases outside the gene matches: 4. DNA for the CDR3: TGTGCCAGCAGCCGAGCGGGAGGGCCAGAGACCCAGTACTTC. Its protein product is CASSRAGGPETQYF.

The chain links TRBV27 to TRBJ1-1; 7 nucleotides agree with TRBD1. The germline V gene has CDR1 MNHEY and CDR2 SMNVEV (reference sequence). The V segment lost 10 bases and the J segment 0 bases; nucleotides outside the gene matches: 5. CDR3 size: 13 residues. The CDR3 DNA follows: TGTGCCACCTGGGACAGCTTGAACACTGAAGCTTTCTTT. Its translation: CATWDSLNTEAFF.

V usage is TRBV5-1 and J usage is TRBJ2-1, with D uncertain. Between the trimmed V and J ends, which lost 3 bases and 7 bases, there was a span of 14 bases. Germline CDR1 and CDR2: SGHRS and YFSETQ. This CDR3 comprises 14 residues. CDR3 in amino acids: CASSSSPPKNEQFF. The CDR3 DNA is TGCGCCAGCAGCTCCTCCCCCCCCAAAAATGAGCAGTTCTTC. The full variable domain, rest sourced from reference TRBV5-1 and TRBJ2-1, is KAGVTQTPRYLIKTRGQQVTLSCSPISGHRSVSWYQQTPGQGLQFLFEYFSETQRNKGNFPGRFSGRQFSNSRSEMNVSTLELGDSALYLCASSSSPPKNEQFFGPGTRLTVL.

The chain is built from TRBV5-1 and TRBJ1-1; maybe TRBD1 (6 bases). The CDR3 loop spans 14 amino acids. V was clipped by 0 bases and J by 5 bases, with 11 bases between them. The germline V gene has CDR1 SGHRS and CDR2 YFSETQ. The CDR3 coding sequence is TGCGCCAGCAGCTTGGGACAGGCGTGGACTGAAGCTTTCTTT. Translated, it gives CASSLGQAWTEAFF.

This chain links TRBV10-3 with TRBJ1-5; 7 nucleotides align to TRBD1. J gave up 5 bases and V 6 bases, and 4 bases lay outside the gene matches. The CDR3 length is 13 residues. The germline V gene has CDR1 ENHRY and CDR2 SYGVKD. This CDR3 reads CAIRGTADQPQHF. In DNA, the CDR3 is TGTGCCATCAGAGGGACAGCCGATCAGCCCCAGCATTTT.

The chain recombines TRBV2 with TRBJ2-1; D ambiguous. This CDR3 is 12 amino acids long. The germline CDR1 and CDR2 sequences are SNHLY and FYNNEI. V was pared by 8 bases and J by 9 bases, with 14 bases between. The CDR3 spells CASGLTTAEQFF. The CDR3 region has the DNA TGTGCCAGCGGGCTGACCACGGCTGAGCAGTTCTTC.

The V gene is TRBV6-1, the J gene TRBJ2-5; no clear D. The V end lost 5 bases, the J end lost 4 bases, and 14 bases lay between the germline ends. Per germline, CDR1 MNHNS and CDR2 SASEGT. The CDR3 contains 14 residues. The CDR3 region is CASSLGPGPETQYF. The CDR3 nucleotides are TGTGCCAGCAGTCTCGGGCCAGGACCAGAGACCCAGTACTTC.

This sequence joins TRBV6-1 and TRBJ2-3; TRBD2 might be the D (6 bases). Germline V CDR1 and CDR2: MNHNS, SASEGT. The CDR3 loop spans 15 amino acids. Trimming shortened V by 7 bases and J by 5 bases, and 19 bases separated the two germline ends. CDR3 sequence: CASKSREGSGDTQYF. CDR3 in DNA: TGTGCCAGCAAGAGCCGAGAGGGTAGCGGAGATACGCAGTATTTT.

As concerns this clone: Other DNA sequences within the sample encode an identical CDR3. The V gene is TRBV5-8, the J gene TRBJ2-2, with 10 bases that match TRBD2. Germline V gene sequence: CDR1 SGHTS, CDR2 YDEGEE. CDR3 length: 16 amino acids. The V segment lost 4 bases and the J segment 0 bases; nucleotides outside the gene matches: 3. The CDR3 DNA follows: TGTGCCAGCAGCCTCGGACTAGCGGCGAACACCGGGGAGCTGTTTTTT. This translates into CASSLGLAANTGELFF.

Details on this clone: Other nucleotide sequences from this sample produce the same CDR3. This chain links TRBV28 with TRBJ1-2; TRBD1 matches 7 bases. The V gene's germline CDR1 is MDHEN and CDR2 SYDVKM. Trimming took 4 bases from V and 4 from J; bases not matched to a gene: 0. The CDR3 has 12 amino acids. CDR3 sequence (DNA): TGTGCCAGCAGTTCAGGGGGCTATGGCTACACCTTC. It codes for CASSSGGYGYTF.

A few counts support this clone. V usage is TRBV7-9 and J usage is TRBJ1-1; D gene unclear. CDR1 and CDR2 (germline): SEHNR, FQNEAQ (reference sequence). The CDR3 totals 13 residues. V was shortened by 7 bases and J by 0 bases, with 9 bases between the two germline ends. DNA of the CDR3: TGTGCCAGCACCCGTGGGATGAACACTGAAGCTTTCTTT. Translated, it gives CASTRGMNTEAFF.

The chain's CDR3 is CASSFSRLAGGPLQETQYF. The CDR3 bases are TGTGCCAGCAGCTTTTCAAGACTAGCGGGAGGGCCCCTCCAAGAGACCCAGTACTTC. The chain links TRBV7-9 to TRBJ2-5, with 14 bases that match TRBD2. Germline CDR1 and CDR2: SEHNR and FQNEAQ (reference sequence). Germline trimming cut 3 bases from V and 1 base from J; bases unmatched to any gene: 10. This CDR3 has 19 amino acids.